The 13 T cell receptor beta chains below were found in one sample sequenced in a study of beta chain features in type 1 diabetes. Investigators reverse transcribed all isolated RNA, so they sequenced expressed TCRB transcripts. Assay: immunoSEQ multiplex PCR; the TCRdb copy retains only in-frame clones and omits some. The sample lists hundreds of thousands of clones, 15% to 18% occurring once. Sequenced material: naive CD4+ T cells from blood. These receptors all stem from a man aged 18 to 35 in good health.

This clone has only a few counts. The chain combines TRBV4-3 with TRBJ1-2; D uncertain. Germline CDR1 reads LGHNA; CDR2 reads YSLEER. Deletions cut 0 bases from V and 0 bases from J, with 11 bases between. The CDR3 totals 16 residues. CDR3 protein: CASSQDRHGTNYGYTF. The CDR3 DNA is TGCGCCAGCAGCCAAGATAGGCATGGGACTAACTATGGCTACACCTTC.

V usage is TRBV11-2 and J usage is TRBJ1-2, with D possibly matching TRBD1 (6 bases). The germline V and J ends were trimmed by 5 bases and 8 bases, with 18 bases remaining between them. Germline CDR1 is SGHAT and CDR2 is FQNNGV. The CDR3 runs 14 residues. CDR3 DNA: TGTGCCAGCAGCCCAATACAGGGAAAAAACGGCTACACCTTC. Protein: CASSPIQGKNGYTF. Supplemented by reference TRBV11-2 and TRBJ1-2, the full variable domain reads EAGVAQSPRYKIIEKRQSVAFWCNPISGHATLYWYQQILGQGPKLLIQFQNNGVVDDSQLPKDRFSAERLKGVDSTLKIQPAKLEDSAVYLCASSPIQGKNGYTFGSGTRLTVV.

The sample holds a few counts of this clone. In DNA, the CDR3 is TGTGCCAGCAGCTCAGTAGAAGGGGCCAACGTCCTGACTTTC. It is translated as CASSSVEGANVLTF. This chain joins TRBV7-2 and TRBJ2-6, with D hard to call. Between the trimmed V and J ends, which lost 4 bases and 4 bases, there was a span of 8 bases. Germline V lookup: CDR1 SGHTA, CDR2 FQGNSA. The CDR3 is 14 amino acids.

This clone was seen more than once but under ten times. The chain uses TRBV7-6 and TRBJ2-2, with 7 bases lining up with TRBD1. CDR3 length: 15 residues. CDR1 SGHVS and CDR2 FNYEAQ come from the germline V gene. V lost 7 bases and J lost 5; bases outside the gene matches: 10. CDR3 coding DNA: TGTGCCAGCACTCGGACAGGAGTAAATACCGGGGAGCTGTTTTTT. This encodes CASTRTGVNTGELFF.

The V and J genes are TRBV7-8 and TRBJ2-7; 7 bases are a match to TRBD1. The germline gives CDR1 SGHVS, CDR2 FQNEAQ. V dropped 6 bases and J dropped 5; count of bases not matched to a gene: 13. The CDR3 contains 15 residues. The CDR3 sequence: CASRTRQGTLHEQYF. The CDR3 coding sequence is TGTGCCAGCAGGACTCGACAGGGTACTCTCCACGAGCAGTACTTC.

This clone was detected many times. This chain connects TRBV5-6 to TRBJ2-7; unclear D gene. The V gene lost 1 base and the J gene lost 3 bases, with 2 bases spanning the gap. Germline-derived CDR1 and CDR2 are SGHDT and YYEEEE. The length of the CDR3 is 11 residues. CDR3 loop: CASSLFYEQYF. The DNA for the CDR3 is TGTGCCAGCAGCTTGTTCTACGAGCAGTACTTC.

The chain links TRBV19 to TRBJ2-1; 10 nucleotides match TRBD2. V lost 6 bases and J lost 0; bases outside the gene matches: 2. This CDR3 is 15 amino acids long. Per germline, CDR1 LNHDA and CDR2 SQIVND (reference sequence). In DNA form, the CDR3 reads TGTGCCAGTAGGGCTAGCGGGGGCTCCTACAATGAGCAGTTCTTC. This translates into CASRASGGSYNEQFF.

The chain combines TRBV27 with TRBJ2-7; 10 bases match TRBD1. The CDR3 contains 15 residues. Trimming cost V 6 bases and J 0 bases; bases outside gene matches: 5. Germline loops: CDR1 MNHEY, CDR2 SMNVEV (reference sequence). CDR3 protein: CASSRGQGISYEQYF. CDR3 DNA: TGTGCCAGCAGCCGGGGACAGGGGATCTCCTACGAGCAGTACTTC.

The rearrangement links TRBV18 to TRBJ2-4; no clear D gene. Per the germline V gene, CDR1 is KGHSH and CDR2 is LQKENI. Trimming left V 0 bases short and J 0 bases short, with 6 bases between. The CDR3 runs to 15 residues. The CDR3 here is CASSPPGVAKNIQYF. CDR3 in DNA: TGTGCCAGCTCACCACCCGGTGTAGCCAAAAACATTCAGTACTTC.

This clone appeared a few times. The same CDR3 is also encoded by other DNA sequences in this sample. The chain uses TRBV6-5 and TRBJ2-7, with D possibly being TRBD1 (6 bases). There are 12 residues in the CDR3. The germline gives CDR1 MNHEY, CDR2 SVGAGI. V dropped 7 bases and J dropped 0 bases, with 7 bases sitting between them. In nucleotides, the CDR3 is TGTGCCAGCAAAGGGGGCTCCTACGAGCAGTACTTC. This codes for CASKGGSYEQYF.

As DNA, the CDR3 is TGTGCCAGCAGACGGGGGCGAAGCGGGAAAGAGACCCAGTACTTC. It translates to CASRRGRSGKETQYF. The rearrangement uses TRBV11-2 and TRBJ2-5; TRBD2 is a possible D gene (7 bases). The CDR3 extends over 15 amino acids. Germline V gene lookup returns CDR1 SGHAT and CDR2 FQNNGV. Trimming removed 6 bases from V and 3 bases from J, with 17 bases in between. The full variable domain, completed using reference TRBV11-2 and TRBJ2-5, is EAGVAQSPRYKIIEKRQSVAFWCNPISGHATLYWYQQILGQGPKLLIQFQNNGVVDDSQLPKDRFSAERLKGVDSTLKIQPAKLEDSAVYLCASRRGRSGKETQYFGPGTRLLVL.

The CDR3, as DNA: TGTGCCAGCAGCTTGGAAGCCCGGAAGAACACTGAAGCTTTCTTT. Translation: CASSLEARKNTEAFF. The chain links TRBV5-4 to TRBJ1-1; no clear D. Trimming stripped 0 bases from V and 1 base from J, with 10 bases between. There are 15 residues in the CDR3. Germline values: CDR1 SGHNT, CDR2 YYREEE (reference sequence).

The chain has TRBV11-3 and TRBJ1-6; D is perhaps TRBD1 (6 bases). Germline CDR1 and CDR2: SGHNT and YENEEA. The CDR3 runs 14 residues. V lost 4 bases, J lost 7 bases, and 11 bases lay in between. Here the CDR3 reads CASSYPQGNSPLHF. The CDR3 DNA reads TGTGCCAGCAGCTACCCCCAGGGGAATTCACCCCTCCACTTT.